Presented here are 11 T cell receptor beta chains from one specimen sequenced in a study of vaccination effects on CD4 cells after COVID-19 (dated by TCRdb to between 2021 and 2022). Library method: the immunoSEQ multiplex PCR assay. TCRdb retrieved this table from immuneACCESS and kept in-frame rearrangements only. Not all clones are present; in checked studies, unresolved V genes account for under half, and no reason is known for the remainder. The sample includes 30,000 to 45,000 clones, with roughly 70% observed a single time. The ten largest clones take up 20% to 25% of the sample. These TCRs' antigens remain unknown. In the ViraFEST assay, PBMC were stimulated with viral peptide pools, and antigen-specific CD4+ T cell clonotypes were then identified by expansion using TCR sequencing. After 10 to 11 days of culture, CD4+ T cells were isolated with the EasySep CD4+ T cell isolation kit. Healthy vaccine recipients had no prior SARS-CoV-2 infection, confirmed by negative nucleocapsid antibodies before and after vaccination.

The sequences come from CD4+ T cells from PBMCs cultured with SARS-CoV-2 spike peptides, collected before COVID-19 vaccination. This sample's cell subset or site label indicates: SARS-CoV-2 spike overlapping peptide pool stimulation. Every receptor here comes from a human donor who received a COVID-19 vaccine.

The CDR3 DNA sequence: TGTGCCAGCAGCCCTCGGACAGGGAAGAGCGAAAAACTGTTTTTT. It encodes CASSPRTGKSEKLFF. The chain links TRBV4-2 to TRBJ1-4, with TRBD1 matching over 8 bases. Per the germline V gene, CDR1 is LGHNA and CDR2 is YNFKEQ. V lost 4 bases, J lost 8 bases, and 9 bases stayed unmatched. The length of the CDR3 is 15 residues.

The rearrangement uses TRBV28 and TRBJ1-5; D not resolved. The CDR3 spans 12 residues. Per the germline V gene, CDR1 is MDHEN and CDR2 is SYDVKM. Trimming took off 2 bases at V and 4 bases at J, with 3 bases between the two ends. CDR3 in DNA: TGTGCCAGCAGTTTAACTAATCAGCCCCAGCATTTT. The encoded protein is CASSLTNQPQHF.

In DNA, the CDR3 is TGTGCCAGCAGTTATTTGGGCAGGAGAAGAGCCGGGGAGCTGTTTTTT. Translation: CASSYLGRRRAGELFF. The V call is TRBV6-5, the J call TRBJ2-2; unclear D gene. Trimming shortened V by 3 bases and J by 6 bases, and 17 bases separated the two germline ends. The germline V gene has CDR1 MNHEY and CDR2 SVGAGI. The CDR3 spans 16 residues.

This clone was recorded once. The V gene is TRBV4-1, the J gene TRBJ2-4; D uncertain. The CDR3 sequence is 14 residues long. The germline gives CDR1 MGHRA, CDR2 YSYEKL. V shed 0 bases and J shed 8 bases, with 11 bases lying between them. The CDR3 DNA follows: TGCGCCAGCAGCCAAGATCGGGTTTTGGACATTCAGTACTTC. Protein: CASSQDRVLDIQYF.

The DNA for the CDR3 is TGTGCCAGCAGTGCAGGTTCACCCCTCCACTTT. Translation gives CASSAGSPLHF. This chain connects TRBV5-6 to TRBJ1-6; no clear D gene. CDR1 SGHDT and CDR2 YYEEEE come from the germline V gene. This CDR3 is built from 11 residues. Trimming pared 5 bases from V and 9 bases from J, leaving 6 bases between.

The chain recombines TRBV4-2 with TRBJ1-2; TRBD1 matches 7 bases. Germline CDR1 LGHNA, CDR2 YNFKEQ. After removal of 0 bases from V and 2 bases from J, the junction contained 3 bases not matched to a gene. This CDR3 spans 15 amino acids. The CDR3 region is CASSQEAGGNYGYTF. The DNA for the CDR3 is TGTGCCAGCAGCCAAGAGGCAGGGGGAAACTATGGCTACACCTTC.

The CDR3 region is CASSQDGWTGYYEQYF. The CDR3 DNA is TGTGCCAGCAGCCAAGATGGTTGGACAGGGTACTACGAGCAGTACTTC. The chain couples TRBV3-1 (or the pseudogene TRBV3-2) to TRBJ2-7; 8 bases match TRBD1. Germline assignment: CDR1 LGHDT and CDR2 YNNKEL (reference sequence). J was trimmed by 3 bases and V by 0 bases; bases with no gene match: 7. The CDR3 length is 16 residues.

This chain joins TRBV19 and TRBJ1-1; a possible D gene is TRBD1 (6 bases). Germline CDR1 LNHDA, CDR2 SQIVND (reference sequence). CDR3 length: 15 residues. The ends were cut back, 1 base at V and 0 bases at J, with 9 bases in the middle. The DNA for the CDR3 is TGTGCCAGTAGTATAGGCCGGGGGCTGAACACTGAAGCTTTCTTT. This codes for CASSIGRGLNTEAFF.

The chain links TRBV5-4 to TRBJ1-2; the D is unclear. V lost 0 bases to trimming and J lost 4 bases, with 7 bases between them. The CDR3 has 13 residues. Germline assignment: CDR1 SGHNT and CDR2 YYREEE (reference sequence). As DNA, the CDR3 is TGTGCCAGCAGCTTGGAGGGCAGCTATGGCTACACCTTC. Translating it yields CASSLEGSYGYTF.

The gene calls are TRBV2 and TRBJ2-5, with 10 bases lining up with TRBD2. CDR1 is SNHLY, CDR2 FYNNEI, per germline. There are 16 residues in the CDR3. The trim removed 3 bases at V and 4 bases at J, leaving 8 bases unmatched. CDR3 in DNA: TGTGCCAGCAGTGAGCGGAGCGGGAGGGTTTTAGAGACCCAGTACTTC. Amino acid sequence: CASSERSGRVLETQYF.

The chain carries TRBV9 and TRBJ2-7, with D perhaps given as TRBD1 or TRBD2 (7 bases each). Trimming cost V 0 bases and J 5 bases, with 18 bases left between them. The CDR3 runs to 16 residues. From germline, CDR1 is SGDLS and CDR2 YYNGEE. DNA of the CDR3: TGTGCCAGCAGCGTAGACCAGGGGGGGACGGGGAACGAGCAGTACTTC. This encodes CASSVDQGGTGNEQYF.